The rows below give T cell receptor beta chains drawn from one sample of a study of OX40 agonist ivuxolimab in advanced cancers. Profiled with immunoSEQ multiplex PCR; TCRdb holds only in-frame clones, not every one. The sample gives 78,000 or so clones, more than 85% of which show up once; 8.5% to 10% is in the top ten. Sequenced material: CD4+ or CD8+ T cells sorted from blood, taken in a trial of the OX40 agonist ivuxolimab. These receptors were collected from an adult with an advanced solid tumor such as melanoma, head and neck, liver or kidney cancer. The conserved cysteine and the conserved F or W are not part of the CDR3 here. Fields, in order: D gene, V gene, J gene, CDR3 length, CDR3 protein. A D gene is named only where the DNA matches it firmly.

D gene: .; V gene: TRBV11-2; J gene: TRBJ2-2; CDR3 length: 14; CDR3 protein: ASSWGVGTHTGELF
D gene: .; V gene: TRBV9; J gene: TRBJ2-7; CDR3 length: 13; CDR3 protein: ASSGGGEDYYEQY
D gene: .; V gene: TRBV6-6; J gene: TRBJ2-5; CDR3 length: 11; CDR3 protein: ASSRLVIETQY
D gene: TRBD1; V gene: TRBV9; J gene: TRBJ1-1; CDR3 length: 13; CDR3 protein: ASSPNGGQGTEAF
D gene: TRBD1; V gene: TRBV4-3; J gene: TRBJ2-7; CDR3 length: 13; CDR3 protein: ASSHERGQGHEQY
D gene: TRBD2; V gene: TRBV5-6; J gene: TRBJ2-7; CDR3 length: 13; CDR3 protein: ASSARLAAFYEQY
D gene: .; V gene: TRBV5-6; J gene: TRBJ2-7; CDR3 length: 11; CDR3 protein: ASSLVGGDEQY
D gene: .; V gene: TRBV5-6; J gene: TRBJ1-1; CDR3 length: 10; CDR3 protein: ASSLWVTEAF
D gene: TRBD2; V gene: TRBV23-1; J gene: TRBJ2-1; CDR3 length: 15; CDR3 protein: ASSPHIERGAYNEQF
D gene: .; V gene: TRBV19; J gene: TRBJ2-2; CDR3 length: 12; CDR3 protein: ASSIGWATGELF
D gene: .; V gene: TRBV5-1; J gene: TRBJ2-2; CDR3 length: 13; CDR3 protein: ASSFSREDTGELF
D gene: .; V gene: TRBV6-5; J gene: TRBJ2-7; CDR3 length: 12; CDR3 protein: ASSYSRGTYEQY
D gene: .; V gene: TRBV12-2; J gene: TRBJ1-2; CDR3 length: 11; CDR3 protein: ASRLGRCYGYT
D gene: .; V gene: TRBV15; J gene: TRBJ1-4; CDR3 length: 13; CDR3 protein: ATSREGPLGEKLF
D gene: TRBD1; V gene: TRBV27; J gene: TRBJ2-1; CDR3 length: 12; CDR3 protein: ASSLGQTNNEQF
D gene: .; V gene: TRBV13; J gene: TRBJ1-2; CDR3 length: 13; CDR3 protein: ASSLGPGGDIGYT
D gene: .; V gene: TRBV4-1; J gene: TRBJ2-1; CDR3 length: 11; CDR3 protein: ASSPTLRGEQF
D gene: TRBD1; V gene: TRBV7-3; J gene: TRBJ2-1; CDR3 length: 12; CDR3 protein: ASSFAGGLNEQF
D gene: .; V gene: TRBV29-1; J gene: TRBJ1-2; CDR3 length: 12; CDR3 protein: SVEEGRENYGYT
D gene: .; V gene: TRBV6-5; J gene: TRBJ2-7; CDR3 length: 14; CDR3 protein: ASSYSESTAAGEQY
D gene: .; V gene: TRBV7-6; J gene: TRBJ1-4; CDR3 length: 12; CDR3 protein: ASSLGGFREKLF
D gene: .; V gene: TRBV19; J gene: TRBJ1-5; CDR3 length: 13; CDR3 protein: ASSTPDSSNQPQH
D gene: .; V gene: TRBV9; J gene: TRBJ2-1; CDR3 length: 13; CDR3 protein: ASSVDESSYNEQF
D gene: TRBD1; V gene: TRBV7-9; J gene: TRBJ2-7; CDR3 length: 14; CDR3 protein: ASSLPPGQGPWGQY
D gene: .; V gene: TRBV6-6; J gene: TRBJ1-1; CDR3 length: 11; CDR3 protein: ASSYTRNTEAF
D gene: .; V gene: TRBV19; J gene: TRBJ1-1; CDR3 length: 12; CDR3 protein: ASSMGQGGTEAF
D gene: TRBD2; V gene: TRBV9; J gene: TRBJ2-1; CDR3 length: 12; CDR3 protein: ASSVEGLANEQF
D gene: TRBD2; V gene: TRBV7-6; J gene: TRBJ2-3; CDR3 length: 16; CDR3 protein: ASSLGTSGAPERNTQY
D gene: .; V gene: TRBV9; J gene: .; CDR3 length: 14; CDR3 protein: ASSARQGGTYYEQY
D gene: TRBD1; V gene: TRBV7-2; J gene: TRBJ1-1; CDR3 length: 15; CDR3 protein: ASSLTGGSEIYTEAF
D gene: TRBD2; V gene: TRBV2; J gene: TRBJ2-5; CDR3 length: 18; CDR3 protein: ASSSTTLGTSGGGWETQY
D gene: TRBD2; V gene: TRBV5-4; J gene: TRBJ2-1; CDR3 length: 14; CDR3 protein: ASWGTSGGSYNEQF
D gene: .; V gene: TRBV4-3; J gene: TRBJ1-2; CDR3 length: 13; CDR3 protein: ASSQADTGWGGYT
D gene: TRBD2; V gene: TRBV7-8; J gene: TRBJ2-1; CDR3 length: 14; CDR3 protein: ASSFAGGRSYNEQF
D gene: .; V gene: TRBV6-4; J gene: TRBJ1-1; CDR3 length: 11; CDR3 protein: ASSEVPNTEAF
D gene: TRBD1; V gene: TRBV27; J gene: TRBJ2-7; CDR3 length: 13; CDR3 protein: ASSLAGGVPYEQY
D gene: TRBD1; V gene: TRBV7-9; J gene: TRBJ1-1; CDR3 length: 13; CDR3 protein: ASKGQGALLTEAF
D gene: TRBD2; V gene: TRBV7-9; J gene: TRBJ2-2; CDR3 length: 12; CDR3 protein: ASSVGLNTGELF
D gene: .; V gene: TRBV9; J gene: TRBJ2-2; CDR3 length: 10; CDR3 protein: ASSDGTGELF
D gene: .; V gene: TRBV9; J gene: TRBJ2-7; CDR3 length: 12; CDR3 protein: ASSVGGISYEQY
D gene: TRBD1; V gene: TRBV5-1; J gene: TRBJ2-2; CDR3 length: 14; CDR3 protein: ASSPGTGAVTGELF